This T cell receptor beta chain came from a study of OX40 agonist ivuxolimab in advanced cancers. Generated by immunoSEQ multiplex PCR, the TCRdb table keeps only in-frame clones and is missing some. The repertoire holds about 9,100 clones, with around nine tenths as singletons. CDR3 length: 15 residues. Germline V gene sequence: CDR1 LNHDA, CDR2 SQIVND (reference sequence). Trimming removed 8 bases from V and 4 bases from J; junction bases left unmatched: 10. The J gene is TRBJ1-1, the V gene TRBV19; TRBD1 matches 10 bases. Sequencing was performed on CD4+ or CD8+ T cells sorted from blood, taken in a trial of the OX40 agonist ivuxolimab. The TCR comes from an adult with an advanced solid tumor such as melanoma, head and neck, liver or kidney cancer. The CDR3 region has the DNA TGTGCCAGTCGAGCTATGACAGGGGGCATCACTGAAGCTTTCTTT. This gives the protein CASRAMTGGITEAFF.